This T cell receptor beta chain stems from a study of Graves' ophthalmopathy and Graves' hyperthyroidism. Fresh peripheral blood (10 ml) yielded the PBMCs. The authors amplified TCR beta CDR3 regions from RNA transcripts. First-round RT-PCR with HTBI primers preceded a second-round multiplex PCR. Using its own MiXCR run on the multiplex PCR reads, TCRdb lists one record per CDR3 protein. Among 600,000 to 650,000 distinct CDR3 sequences, 20% to 25% were seen once, and the ten largest hold approximately 7.7%. The source of this sequence is a woman aged 18 to 35 with stable Graves' hyperthyroidism. Some clones in this sample may be carry-over from other donors' samples. Sequencing was performed on peripheral blood.

In nucleotides, the CDR3 is TGTGCCAGCAGATTACGGGACTGGGGAGATACGCAGTATTTT. Translation: CASRLRDWGDTQYF. The gene calls are TRBV12-3 or TRBV12-4 and TRBJ2-3; TRBD2 might be the D (6 bases). V dropped 6 bases and J dropped 5 bases, with 15 bases sitting between them. This CDR3 region has 14 residues.